Shown below are 19 T cell receptor beta chains from a single sample sequenced in a study of graft-versus-host responses after intestinal transplantation. Assay: immunoSEQ multiplex PCR; the TCRdb copy retains only in-frame clones and omits some. The sample lists about 100,000 clones, more than 85% occurring once. These TCRs are of unknown antigen specificity. The sequences come from unstimulated CD4+ T cells sorted from spleen or lymph node cells, collected before transplant. The origin of the receptors is a human donor who was the organ donor for an intestinal transplant.

The chain employs TRBV5-1 and TRBJ2-7; TRBD1 aligns across 10 bases. The CDR3 spans 15 residues. The V and J ends lost 4 bases and 4 bases, in that order; junction bases with no gene match: 8. Germline loops: CDR1 SGHRS, CDR2 YFSETQ. The CDR3, as DNA: TGCGCCAGCAGCACCAATGACAGGGGGCAGTACGAGCAGTACTTC. Its protein is CASSTNDRGQYEQYF. Full variable domain (remainder filled in from reference TRBV5-1 and TRBJ2-7): KAGVTQTPRYLIKTRGQQVTLSCSPISGHRSVSWYQQTPGQGLQFLFEYFSETQRNKGNFPGRFSGRQFSNSRSEMNVSTLELGDSALYLCASSTNDRGQYEQYFGPGTRLTVT.

CDR3 in amino acids: CASSSGTSSGELFF. As DNA, the CDR3 is TGTGCCAGCAGTTCCGGGACTAGTTCCGGGGAGCTGTTTTTT. This chain joins TRBV2 and TRBJ2-2, with 8 bases aligning to TRBD2. Per germline, CDR1 SNHLY and CDR2 FYNNEI. The CDR3 has 14 residues. V shed 5 bases, J shed 6 bases, and the junction held 5 bases outside the gene matches.

The chain uses TRBV11-3 and TRBJ2-1; 9 nucleotides match TRBD2. The CDR3 consists of 14 residues. Trimming at V came to 1 base and at J to 8 bases, leaving 3 bases not matched to a gene. The germline CDR1 and CDR2 sequences are SGHNT and YENEEA. CDR3 region: CASSLGGGVHEQFF. The CDR3 DNA reads as TGTGCCAGCAGCTTAGGCGGGGGGGTCCATGAGCAGTTCTTC.

The rearrangement links TRBV4-2 to TRBJ2-3; 12 positions agree with TRBD2. The length of the CDR3 is 17 residues. Germline assignment: CDR1 LGHNA and CDR2 YNFKEQ. V was pared by 5 bases and J by 2 bases, with 8 bases of the junction left unmatched. The CDR3 loop reads CASSTQPSGGATDTQYF. DNA for the CDR3: TGTGCCAGCAGCACCCAACCTAGCGGGGGGGCCACAGATACGCAGTATTTT.

The table lists this clone with a few counts. The V gene is TRBV27, the J gene TRBJ2-7, with TRBD1 as a possible D gene (6 bases). The CDR3 has 13 amino acids. V lost 6 bases and J 4 bases, leaving 13 bases between the germline ends. Germline CDR1 reads MNHEY; CDR2 reads SMNVEV (reference sequence). In DNA, the CDR3 is TGTGCCAGCAGACGGACAGTTGGGTACGAGCAGTACTTC. Its protein product is CASRRTVGYEQYF.

This chain connects TRBV5-1 to TRBJ1-1; 7 bases align to TRBD1. Trimming cost V 3 bases and J 3 bases; bases outside gene matches: 11. The CDR3 has 16 amino acids. CDR1 is SGHRS, CDR2 YFSETQ, per germline. CDR3 amino acids: CASSSSSGQVYTEAFF. The DNA of the CDR3 is TGCGCCAGCAGCTCGAGCTCTGGACAGGTCTACACTGAAGCTTTCTTT.

The chain carries TRBV5-1 and TRBJ1-1; D gene ambiguous. Germline lookup yields CDR1 SGHRS and CDR2 YFSETQ. The CDR3 loop spans 14 amino acids. V was clipped by 0 bases and J by 0 bases, with 6 bases between them. This chain's CDR3 is CASSLGHLNTEAFF. CDR3 in DNA: TGCGCCAGCAGCTTGGGACATCTGAACACTGAAGCTTTCTTT.

The chain has TRBV19 and TRBJ2-5; 7 nucleotides agree with TRBD1. The germline V gene encodes CDR1 LNHDA and CDR2 SQIVND (reference sequence). CDR3 length: 13 amino acids. V was clipped by 4 bases and J by 6 bases; unmatched bases: 5. This CDR3 reads CASSSDRAKTQYF. The DNA for the CDR3 is TGTGCCAGTAGTAGCGACAGGGCCAAGACCCAGTACTTC.

This clone was recorded only once. The chain joins TRBV27 to TRBJ2-2; 8 bases are a match to TRBD1. This CDR3 has 15 amino acids. Looked up from germline, CDR1 is MNHEY and CDR2 is SMNVEV (reference sequence). With V trimmed by 6 bases and J by 7 bases, 10 bases remained unmatched. In nucleotides, the CDR3 is TGTGCCAGCAGCATAACCCAGGGGGCAATCGGGGAGCTGTTTTTT. Its protein product is CASSITQGAIGELFF.

The chain recombines TRBV10-2 with TRBJ1-5; unclear D gene. CDR1 and CDR2 (germline): WSHSY, SAAADI. Trimming cost V 4 bases and J 4 bases, with 5 bases left between them. This CDR3 comprises 12 residues. CDR3 protein: CASSGRNQPQHF. The CDR3 coding sequence is TGCGCCAGCAGTGGAAGGAATCAGCCCCAGCATTTT.

The chain has TRBV2 and TRBJ1-5; possibly TRBD1 for D (5 bases). The CDR3 loop spans 14 amino acids. The V gene's germline CDR1 is SNHLY and CDR2 FYNNEI. V dropped 7 bases and J dropped 3 bases, with 13 bases sitting between them. The CDR3 nucleotides are TGTGCCAGCAATCGGCAGGGATACAATCAGCCCCAGCATTTT. Protein product: CASNRQGYNQPQHF.

The rearrangement links TRBV7-3 to TRBJ1-5; 10 bases fit TRBD1. CDR1 and CDR2 from the germline V gene are SGHTA and FQGTGA. This CDR3 region has 16 residues. Trimming cost V 5 bases and J 4 bases; bases outside gene matches: 8. The CDR3 sequence is CASSRGTGATNQPQHF. The CDR3 DNA follows: TGTGCCAGCAGCCGCGGGACAGGGGCTACGAATCAGCCCCAGCATTTT. The variable domain in full, completed from reference TRBV7-3 and TRBJ1-5, reads GAGVSQTPSNKVTEKGKYVELRCDPISGHTALYWYRQSLGQGPEFLIYFQGTGAADDSGLPNDRFFAVRPEGSVSTLKIQRTERGDSAVYLCASSRGTGATNQPQHFGDGTRLSIL.

This chain connects TRBV10-3 to TRBJ2-1; a possible D gene is TRBD2 (6 bases). CDR1 and CDR2 (germline): ENHRY, SYGVKD. The germline V and J ends were trimmed by 4 bases and 6 bases, with 16 bases remaining between them. There are 15 residues in the CDR3. Here the CDR3 DNA reads TGTGCCATCAGTGTCCCCTACGGGGGTTCCAATGAGCAGTTCTTC. Its protein product is CAISVPYGGSNEQFF.

The J gene is TRBJ2-3, the V gene TRBV9; D remains unclear. CDR1 and CDR2 from the germline V gene are SGDLS and YYNGEE. The CDR3 runs 13 residues. The V and J ends lost 2 bases and 3 bases respectively, with 7 bases between them. The CDR3 protein is CASSVGKTDTQYF. The CDR3 bases are TGTGCCAGCAGCGTGGGCAAAACAGATACGCAGTATTTT.

The rearrangement uses TRBV7-3 and TRBJ2-2; D ambiguous. CDR1 SGHTA and CDR2 FQGTGA come from the germline V gene. Trimming left V 1 base short and J 6 bases short, with 3 bases between. The CDR3 covers 12 residues. The CDR3 region has the DNA TGTGCCAGCAGCTTAAAGCCCGGGGAGCTGTTTTTT. This translates into CASSLKPGELFF.

This sequence joins TRBV11-2 and TRBJ1-1, with a tentative D call TRBD1 (5 bases). V lost 1 base, J lost 13 bases, and 19 bases lay in between. Germline V gene data show CDR1 as SGHAT and CDR2 as FQNNGV. This CDR3 has 14 residues. The DNA of the CDR3 is TGTGCCAGCAGCTTAGCCGGGGCGGGTTCCATTAGTTTCTTT. Residues: CASSLAGAGSISFF. Full variable domain (outside the CDR3, taken from reference TRBV11-2 and TRBJ1-1): EAGVAQSPRYKIIEKRQSVAFWCNPISGHATLYWYQQILGQGPKLLIQFQNNGVVDDSQLPKDRFSAERLKGVDSTLKIQPAKLEDSAVYLCASSLAGAGSISFFGQGTRLTVV.

This clone was seen just once. The J gene is TRBJ1-5, the V gene TRBV21-1. TRBV21-1 is deemed a pseudogene. CDR3 size: 13 residues. The chain's CDR3 is CASIKEGGQPQHF. CDR3 nucleotide sequence: TGTGCCAGCATCAAGGAGGGCGGTCAGCCCCAGCATTTT.

The chain links TRBV19 to TRBJ1-2; D gene uncertain. The CDR3 has 13 amino acids. CDR1 and CDR2 (germline): LNHDA, SQIVND (reference sequence). Between the trimmed V and J ends, which lost 4 bases and 4 bases, there was a span of 10 bases. CDR3 sequence (DNA): TGTGCCAGTAGTAGGGAGACAAGCTATGGCTACACCTTC. This sequence encodes CASSRETSYGYTF.

The rearrangement joins TRBV7-2 to TRBJ2-3; D call uncertain. Trimming took 4 bases from V and 2 from J, leaving 13 bases between them. The germline gives CDR1 SGHTA, CDR2 FQGNSA. There are 15 residues in the CDR3. CDR3 bases: TGTGCCAGCAGCTCCTACTCCACATACACAGATACGCAGTATTTT. As protein: CASSSYSTYTDTQYF.